A selection of T cell receptor beta chains follows, all from one sample in a study of PD-L1 blockade in urothelial cancer. Repertoires were generated with immunoSEQ multiplex PCR, while TCRdb's copy carries only in-frame clones and drops some. The table lists some 63,000 clones, 80% to 90% of them singletons. Here the sequenced sample was PBMCs, taken around atezolizumab (anti-PD-L1) treatment. These receptors came from an older man with urothelial cancer. Each CDR3 is given with its conserved first and last residue.

>TRBV5-1|TRBJ2-7
CASSAPPPGQAHEQYF
>TRBV4-2|TRBJ1-3
CASSQVGGKTSGNTIYF
>TRBV13|TRBJ1-1
CASSFDLNTEAFF
>TRBV4-3|TRBJ1-5
CASSRSRENNQPQHF
>TRBV5-1|TRBJ1-1
CASSPGGAETEAFF
>TRBV6-5|TRBJ2-5
CASKVSGQETQYF
>TRBV15|TRBJ2-5
CATSREQGAGKTQYF
>TRBV27|TRBJ2-3
CASSPQGSWDTQYF
>TRBV19|TRBJ1-1
CASSIGRDSTEAFF
>TRBV5-4|TRBJ2-7
CASSLRDSSLYEQYF
>TRBV14|TRBJ1-4
CASSVSLDRDDEKLFF
>TRBV29-1|TRBJ2-3
CSAIALAGTQDTQYF
>TRBV2|TRBJ2-5
CASKRGEQETQYF
>TRBV2|TRBJ1-5
CASSSTGGPQPQHF
>TRBV10-3|TRBJ2-7
CAISETERGGVYEQYF
>TRBV10-3|TRBJ1-1
CAISQGRGAFF
>TRBV18|TRBJ2-7
CASSPKSPYEQYF
>TRBV15|TRBJ2-5
CATSRDLVGEETQYF
>TRBV15|TRBJ2-1
CATSTFAGAYNEQFF
>TRBV4-1|TRBJ1-2
CASSQDPGFGTPNGYTF
>TRBV6-5|TRBJ2-7
CASSPGVLRYEQYF
>TRBV14|TRBJ2-7
CASSQLSTGAYEQYF
>TRBV7-8|TRBJ1-2
CASSLADPEGGYTF